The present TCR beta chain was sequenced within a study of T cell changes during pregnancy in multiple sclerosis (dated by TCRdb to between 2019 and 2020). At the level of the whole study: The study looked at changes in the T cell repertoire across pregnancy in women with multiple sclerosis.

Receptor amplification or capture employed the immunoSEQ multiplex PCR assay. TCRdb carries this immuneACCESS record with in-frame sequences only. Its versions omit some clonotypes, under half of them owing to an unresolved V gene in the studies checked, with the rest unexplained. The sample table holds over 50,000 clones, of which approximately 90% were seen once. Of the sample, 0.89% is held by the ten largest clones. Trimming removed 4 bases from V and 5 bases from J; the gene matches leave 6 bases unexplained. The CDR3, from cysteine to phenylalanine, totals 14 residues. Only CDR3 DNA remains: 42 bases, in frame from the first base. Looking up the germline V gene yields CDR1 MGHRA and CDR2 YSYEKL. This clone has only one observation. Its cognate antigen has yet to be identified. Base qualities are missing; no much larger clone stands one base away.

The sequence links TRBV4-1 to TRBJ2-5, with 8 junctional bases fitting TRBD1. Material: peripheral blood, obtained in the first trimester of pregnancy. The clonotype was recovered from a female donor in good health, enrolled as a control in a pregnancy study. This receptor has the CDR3 CASSLRTGFETQYF. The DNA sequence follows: TGCGCCAGCAGCCTGCGGACAGGGTTTGAGACCCAGTACTTC.